This TCR beta chain was obtained from a study of blood T cell repertoires in COVID-19 (dated by TCRdb to about 2020). Looking at the study overall: The collaborator samples originated in the United States, Italy and Spain and spanned the acute and convalescent phases of COVID-19. The material from the prospective study consisted of cDNA or gDNA derived from T cells, B-cell-depleted T cells, or PBMCs. Subjects who had been exposed to COVID-19, were actively infected with it, or had recovered from it provided the deeply sampled blood TCRbeta repertoires that made up the dataset. The repertoires were made available in a free public database intended to serve as a resource for research on the immune response to SARS-CoV-2. Samples were obtained from the ongoing ImmuneRACE study (first 160 participants) and from 950 to 1,500 subjects provided by 6 global collaborators. Nearly every sample came with metadata listing a de-identified subject ID, COVID-19 status, age in years and sex. Where available, HLA class I and class II types were obtained from metadata supplied by the sample provider rather than from assay-based typing. What the research found in general, with its limitations: The amount of clinical and demographic metadata varied by source and participant and was provided uncurated.

From the germline V gene, CDR1 is MNHNS and CDR2 is SASEGT. At the junction V is shortened by 3 bases and J by 4 bases; bases outside the gene matches: 4. The CDR3 has 14 amino acids, counting the end cysteine and phenylalanine. The retained sequence is limited to the CDR3, 42 bases, with the frame set at the first base. TCRbeta CDR3 regions were amplified from genomic DNA by means of the immunoSEQ Assay, a bias-controlled multiplex PCR. In the source study's methods: The number of nucleated cells in each sample was estimated from the amplification of reference gene primers within the assay. To quantify the absolute abundance of each unique TCRbeta CDR3 rearrangement, sequence reads were collapsed and filtered. For each sample, productive Simpson clonality was calculated as the square root of Simpson's diversity index over productive rearrangements. The table comes from immuneACCESS by way of TCRdb, which keeps in-frame sequences with V and J called. Part of the clones is missing from these tables; in studies checked, under half for an unresolved V gene and the rest for unknown reasons. That table supplies the V and J calls and clone size; D and trimming were determined from the DNA. The sample records 110,000 to 150,000 clones, about four fifths of which are singletons. 3.5% to 4% of the sample lies in the top ten.

Note on this clone: The target of this receptor is not known. No base qualities exist here, and no much larger clone lies one base off it.

Samples from volunteer blood donors who had recovered from COVID-19 were contributed by a second Seattle source. Whole blood was collected in K2EDTA tubes by collaborating institutions according to the institutions' own protocols. For TCRbeta analysis, collaborator samples were shipped as frozen whole blood, as isolated PBMCs, or as DNA extracted from either sample type. The specimen was peripheral blood. The sequence was obtained from a man aged 70 or older who had recovered from COVID-19. In this chain, TRBV6-1 is recombined with TRBJ1-2; 8 of the junction bases match TRBD1. In nucleotide form, the sequence is TGTGCCAGCAGTGAGGCAGGGGGCGCCTATGGCTACACCTTC. This encodes CASSEAGGAYGYTF.